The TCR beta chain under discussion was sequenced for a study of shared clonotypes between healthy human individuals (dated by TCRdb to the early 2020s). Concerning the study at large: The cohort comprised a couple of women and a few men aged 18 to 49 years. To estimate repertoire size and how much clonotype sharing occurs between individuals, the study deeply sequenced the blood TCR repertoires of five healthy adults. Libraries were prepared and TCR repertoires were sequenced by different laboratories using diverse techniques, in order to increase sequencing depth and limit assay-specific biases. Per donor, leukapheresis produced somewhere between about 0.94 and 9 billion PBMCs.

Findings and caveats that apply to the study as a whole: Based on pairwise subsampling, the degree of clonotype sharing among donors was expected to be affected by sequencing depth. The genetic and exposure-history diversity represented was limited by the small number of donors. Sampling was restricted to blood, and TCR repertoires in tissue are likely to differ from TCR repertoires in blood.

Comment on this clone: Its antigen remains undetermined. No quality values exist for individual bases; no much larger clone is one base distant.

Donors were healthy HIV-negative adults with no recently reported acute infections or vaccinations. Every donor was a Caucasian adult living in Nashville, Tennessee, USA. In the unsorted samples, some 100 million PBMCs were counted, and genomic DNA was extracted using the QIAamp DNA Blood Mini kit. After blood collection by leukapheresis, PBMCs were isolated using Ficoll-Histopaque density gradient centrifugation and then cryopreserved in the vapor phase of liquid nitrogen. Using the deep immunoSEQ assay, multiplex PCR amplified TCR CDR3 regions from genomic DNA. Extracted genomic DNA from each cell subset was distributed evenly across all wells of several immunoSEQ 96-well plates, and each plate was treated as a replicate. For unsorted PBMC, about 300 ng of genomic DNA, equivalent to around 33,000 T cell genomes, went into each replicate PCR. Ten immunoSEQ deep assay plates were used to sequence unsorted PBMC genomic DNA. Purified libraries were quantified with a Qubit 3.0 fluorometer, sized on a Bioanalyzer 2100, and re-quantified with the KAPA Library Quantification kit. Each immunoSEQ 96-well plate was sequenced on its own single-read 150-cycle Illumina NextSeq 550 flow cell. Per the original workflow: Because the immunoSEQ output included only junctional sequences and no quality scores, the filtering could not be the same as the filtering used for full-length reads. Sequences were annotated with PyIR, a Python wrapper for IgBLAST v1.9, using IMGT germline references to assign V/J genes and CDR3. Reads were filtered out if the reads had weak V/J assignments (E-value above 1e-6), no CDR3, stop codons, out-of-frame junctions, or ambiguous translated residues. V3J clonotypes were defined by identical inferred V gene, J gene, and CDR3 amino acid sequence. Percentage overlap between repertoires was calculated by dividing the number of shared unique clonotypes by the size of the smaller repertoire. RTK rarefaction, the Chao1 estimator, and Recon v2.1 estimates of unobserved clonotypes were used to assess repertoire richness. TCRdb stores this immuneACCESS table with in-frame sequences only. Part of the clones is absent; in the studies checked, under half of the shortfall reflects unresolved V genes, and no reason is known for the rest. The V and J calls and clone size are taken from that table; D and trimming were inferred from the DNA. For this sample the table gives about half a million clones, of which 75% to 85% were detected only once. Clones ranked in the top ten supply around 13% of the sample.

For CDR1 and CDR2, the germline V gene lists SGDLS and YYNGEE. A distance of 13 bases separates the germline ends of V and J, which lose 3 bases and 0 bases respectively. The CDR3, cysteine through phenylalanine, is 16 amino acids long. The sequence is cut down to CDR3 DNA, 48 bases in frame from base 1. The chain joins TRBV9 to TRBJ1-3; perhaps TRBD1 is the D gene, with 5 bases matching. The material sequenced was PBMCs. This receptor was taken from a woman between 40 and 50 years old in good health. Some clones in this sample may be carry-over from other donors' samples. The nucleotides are TGTGCCAGCAGCGCATCGGGACGGCCCTCTGGAAACACCATATATTTT. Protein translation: CASSASGRPSGNTIYF. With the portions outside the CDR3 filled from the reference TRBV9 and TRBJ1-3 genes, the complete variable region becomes DSGVTQTPKHLITATGQRVTLRCSPRSGDLSVYWYQQSLDQGLQFLIQYYNGEERAKGNILERFSAQQFPDLHSELNLSSLELGDSALYFCASSASGRPSGNTIYFGEGSWLTVV.